The present T cell receptor (beta chain) was sequenced within a study of beta chain features in type 1 diabetes. Germline values: CDR1 SQVTM, CDR2 ANQGSEA. The CDR3 loop spans 15 amino acids. V shed 4 bases, J shed 7 bases, and the junction held 15 bases outside the gene matches. All of the isolated RNA was reverse transcribed, so expressed TCRB transcripts were sequenced. Data came from immunoSEQ multiplex PCR; TCRdb stores just in-frame clones and leaves some out. Of more than 300,000 clones in the sample, 8% were seen once. V and J are TRBV29-1 and TRBJ2-7, with 8 bases that match TRBD2. The receptor was isolated from a young woman in good health. Sequenced sample: central memory CD4+ T cells from blood. The CDR3 DNA is TGCAGCGTTGTCGCGGTAGCGGGATTTTCGGGGGAGCAGTACTTC. Translation gives CSVVAVAGFSGEQYF.